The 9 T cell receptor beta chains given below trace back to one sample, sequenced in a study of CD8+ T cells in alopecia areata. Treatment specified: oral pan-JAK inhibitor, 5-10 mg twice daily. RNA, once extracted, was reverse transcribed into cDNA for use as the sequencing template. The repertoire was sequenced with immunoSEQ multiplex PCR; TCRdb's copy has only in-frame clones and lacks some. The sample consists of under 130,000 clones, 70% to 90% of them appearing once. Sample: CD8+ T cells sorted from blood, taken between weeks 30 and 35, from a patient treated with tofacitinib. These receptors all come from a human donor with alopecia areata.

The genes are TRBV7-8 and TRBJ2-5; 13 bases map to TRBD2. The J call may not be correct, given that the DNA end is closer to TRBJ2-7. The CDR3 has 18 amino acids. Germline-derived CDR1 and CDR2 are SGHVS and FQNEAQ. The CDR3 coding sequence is TGTGCCAGCAGCTCAACCCATTGGACTAGCGGGAGTATGGGCGAGCAGTACTTC. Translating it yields CASSSTHWTSGSMGEQYF.

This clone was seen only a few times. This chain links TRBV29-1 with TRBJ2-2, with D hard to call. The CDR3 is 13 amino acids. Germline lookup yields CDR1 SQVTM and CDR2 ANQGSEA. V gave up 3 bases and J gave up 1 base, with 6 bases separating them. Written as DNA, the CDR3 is TGCAGCGTTGAGGTCCAGAACACCGGGGAGCTGTTTTTT. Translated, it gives CSVEVQNTGELFF.

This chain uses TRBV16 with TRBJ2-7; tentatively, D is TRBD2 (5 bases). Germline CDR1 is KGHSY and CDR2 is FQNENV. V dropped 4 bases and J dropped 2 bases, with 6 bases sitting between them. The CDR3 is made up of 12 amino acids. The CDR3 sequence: CASSPGTYEQYF. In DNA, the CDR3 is TGTGCCAGCAGCCCGGGGACCTACGAGCAGTACTTC.

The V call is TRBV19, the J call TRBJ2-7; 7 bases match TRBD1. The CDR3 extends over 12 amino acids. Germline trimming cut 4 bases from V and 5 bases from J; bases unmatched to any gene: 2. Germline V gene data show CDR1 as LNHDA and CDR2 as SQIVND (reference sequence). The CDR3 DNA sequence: TGTGCCAGTAGTACGACAGGGAACGAGCAGTACTTC. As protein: CASSTTGNEQYF.

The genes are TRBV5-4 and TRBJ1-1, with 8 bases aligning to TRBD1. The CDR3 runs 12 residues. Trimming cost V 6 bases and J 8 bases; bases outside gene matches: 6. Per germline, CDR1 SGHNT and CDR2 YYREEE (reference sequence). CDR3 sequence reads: CASTSGGGEAFF. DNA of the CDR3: TGTGCCAGCACCTCAGGGGGCGGCGAAGCTTTCTTT.

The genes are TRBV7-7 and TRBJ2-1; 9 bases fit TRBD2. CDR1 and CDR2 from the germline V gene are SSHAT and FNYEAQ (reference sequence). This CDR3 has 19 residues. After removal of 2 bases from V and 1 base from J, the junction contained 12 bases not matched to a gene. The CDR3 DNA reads TGTGCCAGCAGCTTACGGCCCCCCGGCGGGGGGGCGTCCTACAATGAGCAGTTCTTC. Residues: CASSLRPPGGGASYNEQFF.

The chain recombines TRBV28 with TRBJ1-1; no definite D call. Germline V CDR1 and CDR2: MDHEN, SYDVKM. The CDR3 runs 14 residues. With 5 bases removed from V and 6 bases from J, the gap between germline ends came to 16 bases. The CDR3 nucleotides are TGTGCCAGCAGTGACCGCGGGAGTACCCCTGAAGCTTTCTTT. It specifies CASSDRGSTPEAFF.

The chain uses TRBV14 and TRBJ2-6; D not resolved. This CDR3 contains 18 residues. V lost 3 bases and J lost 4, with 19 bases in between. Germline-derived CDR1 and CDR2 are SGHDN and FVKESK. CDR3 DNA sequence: TGTGCCAGCAGCCACCTAACGACGGCGCTATCGGGGGCCAACGTCCTGACTTTC. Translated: CASSHLTTALSGANVLTF.

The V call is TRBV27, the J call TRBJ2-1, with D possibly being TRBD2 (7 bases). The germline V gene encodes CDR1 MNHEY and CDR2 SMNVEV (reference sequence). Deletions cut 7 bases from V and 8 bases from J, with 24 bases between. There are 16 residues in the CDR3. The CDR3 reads CASISQTSRGQDEQFF. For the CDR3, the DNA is TGTGCCAGCATTTCCCAGACTAGCCGGGGGCAGGATGAGCAGTTCTTC.